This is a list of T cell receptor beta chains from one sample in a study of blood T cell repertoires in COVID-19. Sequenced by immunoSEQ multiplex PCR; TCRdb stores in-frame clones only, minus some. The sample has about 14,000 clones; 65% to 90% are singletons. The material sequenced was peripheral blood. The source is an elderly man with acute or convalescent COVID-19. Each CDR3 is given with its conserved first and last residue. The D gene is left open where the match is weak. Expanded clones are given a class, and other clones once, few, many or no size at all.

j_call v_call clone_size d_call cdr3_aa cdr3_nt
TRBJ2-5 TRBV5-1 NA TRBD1 CASSWGGQGQETQYF TGCGCCAGCAGCTGGGGGGGACAGGGTCAAGAGACCCAGTACTTC
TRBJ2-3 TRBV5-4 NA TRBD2 CASSLKAGGRSDTQYF TGTGCCAGCAGCTTGAAGGCGGGGGGGCGTTCAGATACGCAGTATTTT
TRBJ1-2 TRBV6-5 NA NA CASSYSGTSYGYTF TGTGCCAGCAGTTACTCCGGGACAAGCTATGGCTACACCTTC
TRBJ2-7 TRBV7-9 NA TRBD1 CASSPTGEGSYEQYF TGTGCCAGCAGCCCAACAGGGGAAGGGTCCTACGAGCAGTACTTC
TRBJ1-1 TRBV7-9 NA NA CASSFTGMVAEAFF TGTGCCAGCAGCTTTACAGGGATGGTAGCCGAAGCTTTCTTT
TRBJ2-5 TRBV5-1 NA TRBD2 CASSSSGLAGANHF TGCGCCAGCAGCAGCTCAGGACTAGCGGGGGCCAACCACTTC
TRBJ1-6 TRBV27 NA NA CASSSGTSSYNSPLHF TGTGCCAGCAGTTCCGGGACTAGCTCCTATAATTCACCCCTCCACTTT
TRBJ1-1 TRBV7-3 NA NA CASSLTGRGTEAFF TGTGCCAGCAGCTTAACAGGAAGAGGAACTGAAGCTTTCTTT
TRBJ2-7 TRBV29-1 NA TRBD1 CSVVGTVGPQYF TGCAGCGTTGTTGGGACAGTGGGTCCGCAGTACTTC
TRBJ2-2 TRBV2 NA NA CASSNGPPDTGELFF TGTGCCAGCAGTAATGGCCCTCCCGACACCGGGGAGCTGTTTTTT
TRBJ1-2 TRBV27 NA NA CATKPSGGVRGYGYTF TGTGCCACCAAGCCTTCGGGCGGGGTAAGGGGCTATGGCTACACCTTC
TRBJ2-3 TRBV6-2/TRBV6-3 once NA CASSYGGGRGDTQYF TGTGCCAGCAGTTACGGGGGCGGTAGGGGAGATACGCAGTATTTT
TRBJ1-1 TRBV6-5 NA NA CASESGHSNTEAFF TGTGCCAGCGAGTCGGGACACTCGAACACTGAAGCTTTCTTT
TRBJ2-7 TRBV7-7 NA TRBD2 CASSLESGSNYEQYF TGTGCTAGCAGCTTAGAGAGCGGGAGTAACTACGAGCAGTACTTC
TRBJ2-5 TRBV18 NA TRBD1 CASSPPGTGLTKTQYF TGTGCCAGCTCACCACCGGGGACAGGGTTGACGAAGACCCAGTACTTC
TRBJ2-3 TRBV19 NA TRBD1 CAVRSGTGFGMDTQYF TGTGCCGTTCGTTCCGGGACAGGGTTTGGTATGGATACGCAGTATTTT
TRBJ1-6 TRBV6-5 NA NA CASSYSALSNSPLHF TGTGCCAGCAGTTACTCGGCCCTTTCTAATTCACCCCTCCACTTT
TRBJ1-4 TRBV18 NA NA CASFRTVVNEKLFF TGTGCCAGCTTTCGGACAGTAGTTAATGAAAAACTGTTTTTT
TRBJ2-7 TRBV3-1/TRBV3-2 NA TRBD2 CASSQEIGGGDYEQYF TGTGCCAGCAGCCAAGAAATAGGCGGGGGGGACTACGAGCAGTACTTC
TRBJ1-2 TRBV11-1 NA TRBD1 CASSRDSFYGYTF TGTGCCAGCAGCCGGGACAGCTTCTATGGCTACACCTTC
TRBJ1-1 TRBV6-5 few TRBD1 CASSSDRLGKKAFF TGTGCCAGCAGCTCGGACAGGTTGGGTAAAAAAGCTTTCTTT
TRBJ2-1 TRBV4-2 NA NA CASAGGGGHYNEQFF TGTGCCAGCGCTGGGGGCGGGGGCCATTACAATGAGCAGTTCTTC
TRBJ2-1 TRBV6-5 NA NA CASSTGWGTNEQFF TGTGCCAGCAGTACGGGGTGGGGAACCAATGAGCAGTTCTTC
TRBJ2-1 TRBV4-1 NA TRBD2 CASSHGGGAGEQFF TGCGCCAGCAGCCACGGCGGGGGGGCAGGTGAGCAGTTCTTC
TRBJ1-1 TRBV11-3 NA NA CASSLSGDTEAFF TGTGCCAGCAGCCTCAGCGGGGACACTGAAGCTTTCTTT
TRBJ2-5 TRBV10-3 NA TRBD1 CAISYRGQETQYF TGTGCCATTAGTTACAGGGGGCAAGAGACCCAGTACTTC
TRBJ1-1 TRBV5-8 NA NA CASSLAGRDRTEAFF TGTGCCAGCAGCTTGGCTGGGCGGGACCGGACTGAAGCTTTCTTT
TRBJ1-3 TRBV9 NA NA CASNRDSGNTIYF TGTGCCAGCAACAGGGACTCTGGAAACACCATATATTTT
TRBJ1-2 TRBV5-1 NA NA CASSLETGFSYGYTF TGCGCCAGCAGCTTGGAAACAGGGTTTAGCTATGGCTACACCTTC
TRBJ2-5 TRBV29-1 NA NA CSSMAAPRETQYF TGCAGCTCAATGGCGGCACCAAGGGAGACCCAGTACTTC
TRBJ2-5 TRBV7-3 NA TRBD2 CASSSGTSGSETQYF TGTGCCAGCAGTTCCGGGACTAGCGGGAGCGAGACCCAGTACTTC
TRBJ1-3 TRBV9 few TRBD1 CASSVVGTGAVTIYF TGTGCCAGCAGCGTAGTTGGGACAGGGGCCGTCACCATATATTTT